What follows are 32 T cell receptor beta chains derived from one specimen sequenced in a study of cytomegalovirus exposure and HLA in healthy donors. PCR used 60 Vbeta primers and 13 Jbeta primers. Data came from immunoSEQ multiplex PCR; TCRdb stores just in-frame clones and leaves some out. The sample has hundreds of thousands of clones, around 89% seen once. The specimen sequenced was PBMCs. All receptors come from a woman younger than 35 in good health and CMV-seronegative.

The chain uses TRBV27 and TRBJ2-3, with D possibly matching TRBD2 (5 bases). Germline-derived CDR1 and CDR2 are MNHEY and SMNVEV (reference sequence). V lost 5 bases and J 3 bases, leaving 15 bases between the germline ends. This CDR3 has 15 amino acids. This chain's CDR3 is CASSNLPSGTDTQYF. The CDR3 DNA is TGTGCCAGCAGTAACCTTCCGTCGGGGACAGATACGCAGTATTTT.

This chain joins TRBV27 and TRBJ2-7, with 9 bases identical to TRBD1. Per the germline V gene, CDR1 is MNHEY and CDR2 is SMNVEV (reference sequence). The ends lost 4 bases at V and 4 bases at J; junction bases unmatched: 8. CDR3 length: 15 amino acids. CDR3 amino acids: CASSSNRDRVYEQYF. In DNA form, the CDR3 reads TGTGCCAGCAGTTCAAACCGGGACAGGGTGTACGAGCAGTACTTC.

In its sample, this clone was seen a few times. The chain employs TRBV6-1 and TRBJ1-2; D not certain. V lost 7 bases and J lost 8, with 23 bases in between. The germline V gene encodes CDR1 MNHNS and CDR2 SASEGT. The CDR3 is 15 residues long. This CDR3 is CASTIHWARVDGYTF. CDR3 in DNA: TGTGCCAGCACCATACATTGGGCGAGAGTCGACGGCTACACCTTC.

The DNA for the CDR3 is TGTGCCAGCTCACCGGGGGCCAGACTGGTGAACACTGAAGCTTTCTTT. Translating gives CASSPGARLVNTEAFF. This chain connects TRBV18 to TRBJ1-1; D might be TRBD1 (6 bases). This CDR3 spans 16 amino acids. V lost 3 bases and J 0 bases, leaving 14 bases between the germline ends. Per germline, CDR1 KGHSH and CDR2 LQKENI.

The chain uses TRBV12-5 and TRBJ2-7; TRBD1 agrees at 9 bases. Trimming cost V 7 bases and J 5 bases; bases outside gene matches: 9. The CDR3 covers 14 residues. Germline V gene data show CDR1 as LGHNT and CDR2 as FRNRAP. CDR3: CASVLGQGSHEQYF. The CDR3 coding sequence is TGTGCTAGTGTCCTGGGACAGGGTAGCCACGAGCAGTACTTC.

The rearrangement uses TRBV2 and TRBJ2-7; D ambiguous. Germline loops: CDR1 SNHLY, CDR2 FYNNEI. This CDR3 spans 13 amino acids. The ends were cut back, 5 bases at V and 3 bases at J, with 11 bases in the middle. CDR3 in amino acids: CASSFPVGYEQYF. The CDR3 nucleotides are TGTGCCAGCAGTTTCCCGGTTGGCTACGAGCAGTACTTC.

The chain carries TRBV4-1 and TRBJ1-5, with D perhaps matching TRBD1 (5 bases). The CDR3 consists of 16 residues. Germline V gives CDR1 MGHRA, CDR2 YSYEKL. V shed 2 bases and J shed 5 bases, with 16 bases lying between them. DNA for the CDR3: TGCGCCAGCAGCCAAAAGGGCCTCCTAGGGGATCAGCCCCAGCATTTT. Its translation: CASSQKGLLGDQPQHF.

This clone was seen more than once but under ten times. The gene calls are TRBV5-1 and TRBJ2-2; 9 nucleotides agree with TRBD1. J lost 7 bases, V lost 4 bases, and 11 bases had no gene match. Germline CDR1 reads SGHRS; CDR2 reads YFSETQ. The CDR3 extends over 16 amino acids. For the CDR3, the DNA is TGCGCCAGCAGCCCCAGGACAGGGGCCAGGAACGGGGAGCTGTTTTTT. It yields the protein CASSPRTGARNGELFF. Supplemented by reference TRBV5-1 and TRBJ2-2, the full variable domain reads KAGVTQTPRYLIKTRGQQVTLSCSPISGHRSVSWYQQTPGQGLQFLFEYFSETQRNKGNFPGRFSGRQFSNSRSEMNVSTLELGDSALYLCASSPRTGARNGELFFGEGSRLTVL.

The chain joins TRBV5-4 to TRBJ1-2; 7 positions match TRBD1. After removal of 0 bases from V and 6 bases from J, the junction contained 2 bases not matched to a gene. The CDR3 spans 13 residues. Germline V gene sequence: CDR1 SGHNT, CDR2 YYREEE (reference sequence). This CDR3 reads CASSLDRGNGYTF. The CDR3 region has the DNA TGTGCCAGCAGCTTGGACAGGGGTAATGGCTACACCTTC.

V is TRBV7-9 and J is TRBJ1-1, with a tentative D call TRBD1 (6 bases). V shed 5 bases and J shed 9 bases, with 19 bases lying between them. The CDR3 contains 14 residues. CDR1 is SEHNR and CDR2 is FQNEAQ in the germline V gene (reference sequence). The DNA for the CDR3 is TGTGCCAGCAGCATCGGACAGAATCCTCGGAAAGCTTTCTTT. The encoded protein is CASSIGQNPRKAFF.

The J gene is TRBJ2-3, the V gene TRBV11-2; 11 bases are a match to TRBD2. From germline, CDR1 is SGHAT and CDR2 FQNNGV. The CDR3 extends over 16 amino acids. Trimming removed 5 bases from V and 2 bases from J; junction bases left unmatched: 6. The CDR3 sequence is CASSLSGGGSTDTQYF. CDR3 nucleotides: TGTGCCAGCAGCCTTAGCGGGGGGGGATCCACAGATACGCAGTATTTT.

The chain is built from TRBV5-6 and TRBJ2-3; the D gene is possibly TRBD1 (6 bases). V dropped 4 bases and J dropped 0 bases, with 9 bases sitting between them. Germline V lookup: CDR1 SGHDT, CDR2 YYEEEE. The CDR3 is 14 amino acids. CDR3 region: CASSPDSSTDTQYF. DNA for the CDR3: TGTGCCAGCAGCCCGGACAGTAGCACAGATACGCAGTATTTT.

The genes are TRBV27 and TRBJ1-2; possible D gene TRBD1, 6 bases. Germline V gene lookup returns CDR1 MNHEY and CDR2 SMNVEV (reference sequence). Trimming removed 0 bases at V and 2 bases at J, with 7 bases between. The length of the CDR3 is 14 residues. The DNA for the CDR3 is TGTGCCAGCAGTTTATCGGGGACAAACTATGGCTACACCTTC. It encodes CASSLSGTNYGYTF.

This clone appeared once. This sample includes further DNA sequences coding for the same CDR3. V and J are TRBV29-1 and TRBJ1-1; the D is unclear. CDR3 length: 13 amino acids. Trimming pared 2 bases from V and 8 bases from J, leaving 15 bases between. Germline V gene data show CDR1 as SQVTM and CDR2 as ANQGSEA. In DNA form, the CDR3 reads TGCAGCGTTGAATCCCGATTGGTGAGCGAAGCTTTCTTT. It specifies CSVESRLVSEAFF.

This chain links TRBV10-2 with TRBJ1-5, with D hard to call. The CDR3 covers 14 residues. V lost 6 bases to trimming and J lost 7 bases, with 16 bases between them. Germline-derived CDR1 and CDR2 are WSHSY and SAAADI. The CDR3 reads CASSPTSTPQPQHF. As DNA, the CDR3 is TGCGCCAGCAGCCCTACGTCAACCCCACAGCCCCAGCATTTT.

The genes are TRBV2 and TRBJ1-1; unclear D gene. The germline gives CDR1 SNHLY, CDR2 FYNNEI. Trimming cost V 7 bases and J 1 base, with 10 bases left between them. CDR3 size: 13 residues. CDR3 coding DNA: TGTGCCAGCAAGGGAGGGTGGAACACTGAAGCTTTCTTT. It encodes CASKGGWNTEAFF.

The V gene is TRBV5-1, the J gene TRBJ1-2; 8 bases line up with TRBD1. Trimming took 4 bases from V and 6 from J; bases not matched to a gene: 5. Germline values: CDR1 SGHRS, CDR2 YFSETQ. The CDR3 has 13 amino acids. The CDR3 reads CASSKTGEDGYTF. CDR3 coding DNA: TGCGCCAGCAGCAAGACAGGGGAGGATGGCTACACCTTC.

The CDR3 loop is CASSEQGARDEQFF. The CDR3 DNA is TGTGCCAGCAGTGAACAGGGGGCTAGGGATGAGCAGTTCTTC. The rearrangement joins TRBV2 to TRBJ2-1; 8 bases line up with TRBD1. CDR3 length equals 14 residues. CDR1 and CDR2 from the germline V gene are SNHLY and FYNNEI. Trimming cost V 2 bases and J 8 bases; bases outside gene matches: 5.

The chain carries TRBV7-9 and TRBJ1-3; D gene ambiguous. The CDR3 sequence is 15 residues long. Trimming left V 1 base short and J 0 bases short, with 7 bases between. In germline, CDR1 is SEHNR, CDR2 FQNEAQ (reference sequence). The CDR3 loop reads CASSLGRASGNTIYF. DNA of the CDR3: TGTGCCAGCAGCTTAGGAAGAGCCTCTGGAAACACCATATATTTT.

The V and J genes are TRBV5-4 and TRBJ2-1; 10 nucleotides line up with TRBD2. This CDR3 has 15 amino acids. Unmatched junction bases numbered 7, after V lost 3 bases and J lost 7 bases. Germline assignment: CDR1 SGHNT and CDR2 YYREEE (reference sequence). CDR3 amino acids: CASSSPSGSRNEQFF. The CDR3 DNA follows: TGTGCCAGCAGCTCGCCTAGCGGGAGTCGAAATGAGCAGTTCTTC.

This chain uses TRBV7-8 with TRBJ1-1; perhaps TRBD1 as D (5 bases). Germline CDR1 reads SGHVS; CDR2 reads FQNEAQ. The CDR3 runs to 16 residues. The V gene lost 1 base and the J gene lost 1 base, with 13 bases spanning the gap. The CDR3 DNA is TGTGCCAGCAGCTTAGGATCCAGGGTGGAGAACACTGAAGCTTTCTTT. Its protein product is CASSLGSRVENTEAFF.

This chain joins TRBV5-1 and TRBJ2-5, with TRBD2 matching 7 bases. After removal of 0 bases from V and 6 bases from J, the junction contained 2 bases not matched to a gene. This CDR3 comprises 13 residues. The germline gives CDR1 SGHRS, CDR2 YFSETQ. CDR3 coding DNA: TGCGCCAGCAGCTTGGGACTAGCCAAGACCCAGTACTTC. It specifies CASSLGLAKTQYF.

The rearrangement uses TRBV19 and TRBJ1-2; no clear D. The CDR3 contains 12 residues. The ends were cut back, 4 bases at V and 7 bases at J, with 10 bases in the middle. Germline CDR1 is LNHDA and CDR2 is SQIVND (reference sequence). DNA for the CDR3: TGTGCCAGTAGTACCTGGGGAGGTGGCTACACCTTC. Protein: CASSTWGGGYTF.

The sample holds one count of this clone. The chain combines TRBV18 with TRBJ2-7; 7 positions agree with TRBD1. The CDR3 sequence is 16 residues long. J gave up 0 bases and V 3 bases, and 8 bases lay outside the gene matches. The germline gives CDR1 KGHSH, CDR2 LQKENI. This chain's CDR3 is CASSPTPGTASYEQYF. The CDR3 DNA follows: TGTGCCAGCTCACCTACTCCCGGGACAGCCTCCTACGAGCAGTACTTC.

This sequence joins TRBV27 and TRBJ2-4; D gene uncertain. V lost 3 bases to trimming and J lost 0 bases, with 12 bases between them. CDR3 size: 16 residues. Germline assignment: CDR1 MNHEY and CDR2 SMNVEV (reference sequence). For the CDR3, the DNA is TGTGCCAGCAGTTTTTCAGGCCCCATAGCCAAAAACATTCAGTACTTC. Its protein is CASSFSGPIAKNIQYF.

The V call is TRBV10-3, the J call TRBJ1-2; D possibly corresponds to TRBD1 (5 bases). This CDR3 is 12 amino acids long. Germline-derived CDR1 and CDR2 are ENHRY and SYGVKD. Trimming removed 8 bases at V and 6 bases at J, with 13 bases between. The CDR3 DNA follows: TGTGCCATCGGGGGGGGACGGAATGGCTACACCTTC. Translation gives CAIGGGRNGYTF.

The CDR3 DNA sequence: TGTGCCATCAGTGAGTGGCCGGGAGACTGGGCCGGGGAGCTGTTTTTT. Translating gives CAISEWPGDWAGELFF. V and J are TRBV10-3 and TRBJ2-2, with D perhaps matching TRBD2 (6 bases). With 1 base removed from V and 6 bases from J, the gap between germline ends came to 15 bases. CDR3 length: 16 amino acids. The V gene's germline CDR1 is ENHRY and CDR2 SYGVKD.

A single count supports this clone. The chain carries TRBV6-1 and TRBJ2-5; D might be TRBD1 (5 bases). The J call may be in error: the DNA end matches TRBJ2-7 better. The CDR3 runs 15 residues. Per germline, CDR1 MNHNS and CDR2 SASEGT. CDR3 bases: TGTGCCAGCAGCGGCCCTATACAGGTCTCCTACGAGCAGTACTTC. Protein sequence: CASSGPIQVSYEQYF.

The chain has TRBV7-9 and TRBJ1-1, with no clear D. The CDR3 contains 13 residues. The germline CDR1 and CDR2 sequences are SEHNR and FQNEAQ (reference sequence). V lost 4 bases to trimming and J lost 0 bases, with 6 bases between them. The CDR3 nucleotides are TGTGCCAGCAGCTCGTCCGTGAACACTGAAGCTTTCTTT. It yields the protein CASSSSVNTEAFF. Full variable domain (rest looked up from reference TRBV7-9 and TRBJ1-1): DTGVSQNPRHKITKRGQNVTFRCDPISEHNRLYWYRQTLGQGPEFLTYFQNEAQLEKSRLLSDRFSAERPKGSFSTLEIQRTEQGDSAMYLCASSSSVNTEAFFGQGTRLTVV.

The genes are TRBV18 and TRBJ2-7, with 9 bases identical to TRBD1. Germline V CDR1 and CDR2: KGHSH, LQKENI. The CDR3 has 12 residues. The V and J ends lost 6 bases and 5 bases, in that order; junction bases with no gene match: 2. The CDR3 DNA sequence: TGTGCCAGCTCCAGGACAGGGGACGAGCAGTACTTC. It codes for CASSRTGDEQYF.

The chain carries TRBV11-2 and TRBJ1-3; 7 bases fit TRBD1. Germline CDR1 SGHAT, CDR2 FQNNGV. The CDR3 is made up of 15 amino acids. V gave up 0 bases and J gave up 4 bases; unmatched junction bases: 3. The CDR3 protein is CASSLEVRGGNTIYF. CDR3 bases: TGTGCCAGCAGCTTAGAAGTCAGGGGGGGAAACACCATATATTTT.

The V call is TRBV15, the J call TRBJ1-1; D remains unclear. Trimming removed 10 bases at V and 3 bases at J, with 18 bases between. Germline CDR1 and CDR2: LNHNV and YYDKDF (reference sequence). The CDR3 is 14 residues long. The CDR3 nucleotides are TGTGCCAAGATCCCAGGAAGATCGTACACTGAAGCTTTCTTT. Residues: CAKIPGRSYTEAFF.